The 17 T cell receptor beta chains listed next were all sequenced from one sample in a study of shared clonotypes between healthy human individuals. Profiled with immunoSEQ multiplex PCR; TCRdb holds only in-frame clones, not every one. Here the sample spans more than 2,000,000 clones, 80% to 95% being singletons. The specimen was naive CD4+ T cells from PBMCs. This sample's subset: CD45RA+ positively selected. The receptors derive from a young man in good health. Some clones in this sample may be carry-over from other donors' samples.

CDR3 amino acids: CASSGGGRAYNEQFF. In nucleotides, the CDR3 is TGTGCCAGCAGCGGGGGGGGCAGAGCCTACAATGAGCAGTTCTTC. This chain links TRBV11-3 with TRBJ2-1, with D possibly TRBD2 on 7 matching bases. Trimming pared 5 bases from V and 2 bases from J, leaving 13 bases between. The CDR3 runs 15 residues. The V gene's germline CDR1 is SGHNT and CDR2 YENEEA.

This clone turned up a few times. The rearrangement joins TRBV7-9 to TRBJ1-2; possible D gene TRBD1, 5 bases. The CDR3 is 12 residues long. Germline-derived CDR1 and CDR2 are SEHNR and FQNEAQ (reference sequence). Trimming removed 2 bases at V and 7 bases at J, with 8 bases between. CDR3 region: CASSLQGRGYTF. DNA for the CDR3: TGTGCCAGCAGCTTACAGGGCCGTGGCTACACCTTC. Using reference TRBV7-9 and TRBJ1-2 for the parts outside the CDR3, the full variable domain is DTGVSQNPRHKITKRGQNVTFRCDPISEHNRLYWYRQTLGQGPEFLTYFQNEAQLEKSRLLSDRFSAERPKGSFSTLEIQRTEQGDSAMYLCASSLQGRGYTFGSGTRLTVV.

The gene calls are TRBV2 and TRBJ2-7; possible D gene TRBD2, 6 bases. The germline V and J ends were trimmed by 3 bases and 3 bases, with 18 bases remaining between them. CDR3 length equals 16 residues. Germline V gene data show CDR1 as SNHLY and CDR2 as FYNNEI. The CDR3 reads CASSEMAPAGLYEQYF. CDR3 nucleotides: TGTGCCAGCAGTGAGATGGCTCCTGCGGGACTCTACGAGCAGTACTTC.

The V call is TRBV5-1, the J call TRBJ2-1, with D maybe TRBD2 (7 bases). There are 14 residues in the CDR3. Germline CDR1 reads SGHRS; CDR2 reads YFSETQ. The V end was cut by 6 bases, the J end by 4 bases, with 14 bases between. The CDR3 nucleotides read TGCGCCAGCAAGCGAGCGGGACAATACAATGAGCAGTTCTTC. Its translation is CASKRAGQYNEQFF.

This clone appeared once. CDR3 in amino acids: CATSSGGAAYEQYF. The CDR3 bases are TGTGCCACCAGCAGCGGGGGCGCAGCCTACGAGCAGTACTTC. The rearrangement links TRBV15 to TRBJ2-7; the D call may be TRBD1 or TRBD2 (6 bases each). This CDR3 is built from 14 residues. V was clipped by 3 bases and J by 2 bases, with 11 bases between them. CDR1 and CDR2 from the germline V gene are LNHNV and YYDKDF (reference sequence).

The V call is TRBV2, the J call TRBJ2-2; 7 bases line up with TRBD2. Germline V lookup: CDR1 SNHLY, CDR2 FYNNEI. V shed 6 bases and J 3 bases; nucleotides not matched to a gene: 22. The CDR3 is 20 residues long. CDR3 protein: CASRAPWGGDLEVYTGELFF. DNA of the CDR3: TGTGCCAGCAGGGCACCCTGGGGGGGGGACCTCGAGGTGTACACCGGGGAGCTGTTTTTT. Full variable domain (outside the CDR3, taken from reference TRBV2 and TRBJ2-2): EPEVTQTPSHQVTQMGQEVILRCVPISNHLYFYWYRQILGQKVEFLVSFYNNEISEKSEIFDDQFSVERPDGSNFTLKIRSTKLEDSAMYFCASRAPWGGDLEVYTGELFFGEGSRLTVL.

This clone was detected only once. The chain couples TRBV7-9 to TRBJ1-4; D gene ambiguous. The germline gives CDR1 SEHNR, CDR2 FQNEAQ (reference sequence). Trimming stripped 8 bases from V and 3 bases from J, with 13 bases between. The CDR3 spans 14 residues. The CDR3 loop reads CASARGESNEKLFF. In DNA, the CDR3 is TGTGCCAGCGCCCGGGGAGAATCTAATGAAAAACTGTTTTTT.

This chain links TRBV19 with TRBJ2-3, with D perhaps TRBD2 (6 bases). The CDR3 extends over 16 amino acids. Trimming removed 5 bases at V and 4 bases at J, with 19 bases between. Germline values: CDR1 LNHDA, CDR2 SQIVND (reference sequence). CDR3 DNA sequence: TGTGCCAGTAGTCGAGTGGGAGGACGGCAGGCAGATACGCAGTATTTT. Encoded protein: CASSRVGGRQADTQYF.

The gene calls are TRBV28 and TRBJ2-1, with TRBD2 identical over 10 bases. There are 16 residues in the CDR3. The V and J ends lost 6 bases and 4 bases, in that order; junction bases with no gene match: 9. Germline V CDR1 and CDR2: MDHEN, SYDVKM. The CDR3 protein is CASSLPTSGVYNEQFF. The CDR3 nucleotides are TGTGCCAGCAGCCTCCCAACTAGCGGGGTTTACAATGAGCAGTTCTTC.

As to this clone: Other DNA sequences within the sample encode an identical CDR3. The CDR3 protein is CASSLAPGSTDTQYF. CDR3 DNA: TGCGCCAGCAGCTTGGCTCCGGGATCCACAGATACGCAGTATTTT. The chain has TRBV5-1 and TRBJ2-3; maybe TRBD2 (5 bases). The CDR3 totals 15 residues. Trimming took off 0 bases at V and 2 bases at J, with 10 bases between the two ends. Germline V gene data show CDR1 as SGHRS and CDR2 as YFSETQ. The entire variable domain, with the rest obtained from reference TRBV5-1 and TRBJ2-3, is as follows: KAGVTQTPRYLIKTRGQQVTLSCSPISGHRSVSWYQQTPGQGLQFLFEYFSETQRNKGNFPGRFSGRQFSNSRSEMNVSTLELGDSALYLCASSLAPGSTDTQYFGPGTRLTVL.

This CDR3 reads CASSLRTGGNGYTF. CDR3 DNA: TGCGCCAGCAGCCTGCGGACAGGGGGGAATGGCTACACCTTC. The V and J genes are TRBV5-1 and TRBJ1-2, with 10 bases identical to TRBD1. In germline, CDR1 is SGHRS, CDR2 YFSETQ. With V trimmed by 4 bases and J by 6 bases, 6 bases remained unmatched. This CDR3 spans 14 amino acids.

The V and J genes are TRBV14 and TRBJ2-5; D call uncertain. Germline V gene sequence: CDR1 SGHDN, CDR2 FVKESK. The V gene lost 0 bases and the J gene lost 5 bases, with 13 bases spanning the gap. The CDR3 has 15 amino acids. The CDR3 nucleotides are TGTGCCAGCAGCCAAGAAGAGTGGACCAGGGAGACCCAGTACTTC. Protein product: CASSQEEWTRETQYF. Combining the CDR3 with reference TRBV14 and TRBJ2-5 gives the whole variable domain EAGVTQFPSHSVIEKGQTVTLRCDPISGHDNLYWYRRVMGKEIKFLLHFVKESKQDESGMPNNRFLAERTGGTYSTLKVQPAELEDSGVYFCASSQEEWTRETQYFGPGTRLLVL.

The CDR3 coding sequence is TGTGCCAGCAGTTGGGGGGGACGCTCTGGGGCCAACGTCCTGACTTTC. It translates to CASSWGGRSGANVLTF. The rearrangement uses TRBV6-5 and TRBJ2-6; the match to TRBD2 covers 7 bases. Germline V CDR1 and CDR2: MNHEY, SVGAGI. Losses at the gene ends were 4 bases for V and 0 bases for J; bases not matched to a gene: 3. The CDR3 runs 16 residues.

V usage is TRBV5-1 and J usage is TRBJ2-5, with 10 bases fitting TRBD2. Trimming took 4 bases from V and 2 from J; bases not matched to a gene: 8. The CDR3 sequence is 16 residues long. Germline CDR1 and CDR2: SGHRS and YFSETQ. CDR3 sequence: CASSRDHSGRQETQYF. The CDR3 DNA is TGCGCCAGCAGCCGAGACCATAGCGGGAGGCAAGAGACCCAGTACTTC. The variable domain in full, with the rest retrieved from reference TRBV5-1 and TRBJ2-5, is KAGVTQTPRYLIKTRGQQVTLSCSPISGHRSVSWYQQTPGQGLQFLFEYFSETQRNKGNFPGRFSGRQFSNSRSEMNVSTLELGDSALYLCASSRDHSGRQETQYFGPGTRLLVL.

The chain recombines TRBV28 with TRBJ2-4, with 8 positions matching TRBD1. V gave up 4 bases and J gave up 0 bases; unmatched junction bases: 2. The length of the CDR3 is 15 residues. Germline CDR1 is MDHEN and CDR2 is SYDVKM. Written as DNA, the CDR3 is TGTGCCAGCAGTTCCACAGGGGGAGCCAAAAACATTCAGTACTTC. Translating gives CASSSTGGAKNIQYF.

This chain links TRBV6-1 with TRBJ2-3; TRBD2 matches 10 bases. The CDR3 consists of 17 residues. Trimming cost V 0 bases and J 7 bases; bases outside gene matches: 10. The germline gives CDR1 MNHNS, CDR2 SASEGT. CDR3 sequence reads: CASSEAITWTSGYTQYF. The CDR3 bases are TGTGCCAGCAGTGAAGCAATAACCTGGACTAGCGGATATACGCAGTATTTT.

As for this clone: Within the sample, other DNA sequences also encode this same CDR3. The chain carries TRBV20-1 and TRBJ2-5, with D perhaps matching TRBD1 (5 bases). Trimming took off 4 bases at V and 5 bases at J, with 5 bases between the two ends. The V gene's germline CDR1 is DFQATT and CDR2 SNEGSKA (reference sequence). The CDR3 contains 10 residues. CDR3 protein: CSANRETQYF. CDR3 bases: TGCAGTGCTAACAGGGAGACCCAGTACTTC.